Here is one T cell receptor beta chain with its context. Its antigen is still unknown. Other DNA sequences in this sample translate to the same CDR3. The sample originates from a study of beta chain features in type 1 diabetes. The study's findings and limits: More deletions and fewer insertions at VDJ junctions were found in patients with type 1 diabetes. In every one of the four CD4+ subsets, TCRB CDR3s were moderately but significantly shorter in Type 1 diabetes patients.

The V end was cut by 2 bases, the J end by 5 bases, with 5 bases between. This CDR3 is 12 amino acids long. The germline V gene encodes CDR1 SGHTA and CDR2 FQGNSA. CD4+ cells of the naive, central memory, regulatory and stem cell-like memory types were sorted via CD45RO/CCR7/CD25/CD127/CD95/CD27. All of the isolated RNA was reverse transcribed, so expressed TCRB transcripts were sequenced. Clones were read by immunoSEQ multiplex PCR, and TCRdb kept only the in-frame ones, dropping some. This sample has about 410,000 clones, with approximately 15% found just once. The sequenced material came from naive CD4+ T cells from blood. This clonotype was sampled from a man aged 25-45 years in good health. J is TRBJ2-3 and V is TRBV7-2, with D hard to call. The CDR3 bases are TGTGCCAGCAGCTTATACGGAGATACGCAGTATTTT. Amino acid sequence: CASSLYGDTQYF.